What follows are 26 T cell receptor beta chains derived from one specimen sequenced in a study of T cells in Graves' hyperthyroidism and ophthalmopathy. Amplified regions were TCR beta CDR3 sequences from RNA transcripts. The primer set for the first-round RT-PCR of the TCR CDR3 was HTBI. TCRdb ran MiXCR on the multiplex PCR reads and lists one entry per CDR3 protein. Among 650,000 to 750,000 distinct CDR3 sequences listed, 12% to 15% were seen once. Sequencing input: blood. The receptors here all came from a woman under 30 with Graves' hyperthyroidism.

This clonotype has a count of ten or more. V and J are TRBV20-1 and TRBJ2-5, with TRBD2 identical over 8 bases. The CDR3 runs 19 residues. Germline assignment: CDR1 DFQATT and CDR2 SNEGSKA (reference sequence). Trimming cost V 3 bases and J 3 bases; bases outside gene matches: 21. CDR3 bases: TGCAGTGCTAGCCATCGCGGGAGGCGGATAGGGTCTATGAAAGAGACCCAGTACTTC. Protein: CSASHRGRRIGSMKETQYF.

This clonotype appeared many times. The chain carries TRBV20-1 and TRBJ2-3; 8 nucleotides align to TRBD1. The germline V gene encodes CDR1 DFQATT and CDR2 SNEGSKA (reference sequence). There are 14 residues in the CDR3. Trimming cost V 6 bases and J 2 bases; bases outside gene matches: 7. This CDR3 reads CSAPTGVLTDTQYF. In DNA form, the CDR3 reads TGCAGTGCACCGACAGGGGTCCTCACAGATACGCAGTATTTT.

The chain employs TRBV14 and TRBJ2-5; D unresolved. Deletions cut 0 bases from V and 5 bases from J, with 10 bases between. This CDR3 has 14 residues. CDR1 SGHDN and CDR2 FVKESK come from the germline V gene. In DNA, the CDR3 is TGTGCCAGCAGCCAAGATGGTAACGCGGAGACCCAGTACTTC. Its translation: CASSQDGNAETQYF.

There are many counts of this clonotype. This chain connects TRBV3-1 to TRBJ2-5, with 7 bases aligning to TRBD2. Germline CDR1 and CDR2: LGHDT and YNNKEL (reference sequence). This CDR3 contains 19 residues. V trimming: 3 bases; J trimming: 4 bases; junction bases outside the gene matches: 20. CDR3: CASSHSQLRGTRWVETQYF. DNA of the CDR3: TGTGCCAGCAGCCACTCTCAGCTGCGGGGGACCCGGTGGGTAGAGACCCAGTACTTC.

This clonotype was seen ten or more times. V usage is TRBV29-1 and J usage is TRBJ1-2; D is unclear. Germline V gene sequence: CDR1 SQVTM, CDR2 ANQGSEA. This CDR3 region has 13 residues. The ends were cut back, 7 bases at V and 1 base at J, with 13 bases in the middle. The CDR3 loop reads CSAAQRFNYGYTF. CDR3 nucleotide sequence: TGCAGCGCCGCCCAGCGATTTAACTATGGCTACACCTTC.

The chain is built from TRBV13 and TRBJ2-3; D is uncertain. The germline V gene has CDR1 PRHDT and CDR2 FYEKMQ (reference sequence). CDR3 size: 13 residues. V was pared by 3 bases and J by 5 bases, with 9 bases between. The CDR3 is CASSFGSRDTQYF. Here the CDR3 DNA reads TGTGCCAGCAGCTTTGGAAGTCGAGATACGCAGTATTTT.

This clonotype was seen ten or more times. The chain links TRBV3-1 to TRBJ2-1; no reliable D call. Germline CDR1 reads LGHDT; CDR2 reads YNNKEL (reference sequence). The CDR3 spans 13 residues. V gave up 0 bases and J gave up 4 bases, with 4 bases separating them. The CDR3: CASSQEWYNEQFF. Written as DNA, the CDR3 is TGTGCCAGCAGCCAAGAATGGTACAATGAGCAGTTCTTC.

Ten or more counts support this clonotype. The rearrangement links TRBV20-1 to TRBJ2-7; either TRBD1 or TRBD2 may supply D (6 bases each). The CDR3 loop spans 13 amino acids. From germline, CDR1 is DFQATT and CDR2 SNEGSKA (reference sequence). V dropped 7 bases and J dropped 7 bases, with 20 bases sitting between them. This CDR3 reads CSGKRRGRGEQYF. Here the CDR3 DNA reads TGCAGTGGGAAGCGGCGGGGTAGGGGGGAGCAGTACTTC.

There are many counts of this clonotype. The chain joins TRBV3-1 to TRBJ2-5; the match to TRBD2 covers 13 bases. The CDR3 is made up of 20 amino acids. The V gene's germline CDR1 is LGHDT and CDR2 YNNKEL (reference sequence). With V trimmed by 0 bases and J by 0 bases, 10 bases remained unmatched. For the CDR3, the DNA is TGTGCCAGCAGCCAAGATCGGTTACTAGCGGGAGGGGAGTACCAAGAGACCCAGTACTTC. This codes for CASSQDRLLAGGEYQETQYF.

Many counts were recorded for this clonotype. The chain couples TRBV28 to TRBJ2-5; the D gene is possibly TRBD2 (7 bases). Per the germline V gene, CDR1 is MDHEN and CDR2 is SYDVKM. V was pared by 3 bases and J by 5 bases, with 13 bases between. The CDR3 spans 14 residues. CDR3 sequence reads: CASSFQGRGETQYF. CDR3 nucleotides: TGTGCCAGCAGTTTTCAGGGGAGGGGGGAGACCCAGTACTTC.

This clonotype was observed a few times. The chain joins TRBV6-2 or TRBV6-3 to TRBJ2-3; no definite D call. This CDR3 has 15 amino acids. Trimming removed 6 bases from V and 2 bases from J, with 15 bases in between. Germline V CDR1 and CDR2: MNHEY, SVGEGT. As DNA, the CDR3 is TGTGCCAGCAGGAGGACGGGCAGCAACACAGATACGCAGTATTTT. Its protein is CASRRTGSNTDTQYF.

This clonotype occurred a few times. This chain links TRBV7-3 with TRBJ2-7, with 13 bases that match TRBD2. With 2 bases clipped from V and 6 bases from J, the junction kept 25 bases outside the gene matches. Germline V CDR1 and CDR2: SGHTA, FQGTGA. The CDR3 consists of 22 residues. The CDR3 bases are TGTGCCAGCAGCTTAGTCGAGGGATTCCGGACTAGCGGGACTAGCGGGACCTGCGAGCAGTACTTC. It specifies CASSLVEGFRTSGTSGTCEQYF.

This clonotype appeared many times. The CDR3 here is CSARGAVYGYTF. The CDR3 nucleotides are TGCAGTGCTAGAGGGGCAGTCTACGGCTACACCTTC. The chain links TRBV20-1 to TRBJ1-2; no reliable D call. CDR3 length equals 12 residues. Between the trimmed V and J ends, which lost 1 base and 8 bases, there was a span of 11 bases. Germline V gives CDR1 DFQATT, CDR2 SNEGSKA (reference sequence).

This clonotype was picked up a small number of times. V gene TRBV6-1 combines with J gene TRBJ2-1, with 7 bases fitting TRBD2. This CDR3 region has 13 residues. CDR1 and CDR2 from the germline V gene are MNHNS and SASEGT. The J segment lost 8 bases and the V segment lost 8 bases, leaving 9 bases of the junction unmatched. This chain's CDR3 is CASGEPGLYEQFF. DNA of the CDR3: TGTGCCAGCGGAGAGCCGGGACTATATGAGCAGTTCTTC.

V usage is TRBV7-9 and J usage is TRBJ2-1, with 7 bases that match TRBD2. Germline lookup yields CDR1 SEHNR and CDR2 FQNEAQ (reference sequence). V was clipped by 5 bases and J by 9 bases; unmatched bases: 13. This CDR3 spans 15 amino acids. The CDR3 here is CASSREAGTTPEQFF. The CDR3 DNA reads TGTGCCAGCAGCCGGGAGGCGGGGACGACACCTGAGCAGTTCTTC. The variable domain in full, with the rest retrieved from reference TRBV7-9 and TRBJ2-1, is DTGVSQNPRHKITKRGQNVTFRCDPISEHNRLYWYRQTLGQGPEFLTYFQNEAQLEKSRLLSDRFSAERPKGSFSTLEIQRTEQGDSAMYLCASSREAGTTPEQFFGPGTRLTVL.

This clonotype was detected many times. This chain connects TRBV20-1 to TRBJ2-5, with D possibly matching TRBD2 (5 bases). The germline CDR1 and CDR2 sequences are DFQATT and SNEGSKA (reference sequence). This CDR3 has 12 amino acids. Trimming took off 7 bases at V and 5 bases at J, with 14 bases between the two ends. The chain's CDR3 is CSERARRETQYF. The CDR3 DNA sequence: TGCAGTGAGAGGGCCCGTCGGGAGACCCAGTACTTC.

This clonotype turned up a few times. DNA of the CDR3: TGTGCCAGCAGTTACATCTTGGACAGGGGGAACTATGGCTACACCTTC. It specifies CASSYILDRGNYGYTF. This chain uses TRBV6-6 with TRBJ1-2; 10 nucleotides align to TRBD1. The J segment lost 2 bases and the V segment lost 2 bases, leaving 5 bases of the junction unmatched. This CDR3 has 16 residues. The germline CDR1 and CDR2 sequences are MNHNY and SVGAGI (reference sequence).

This clonotype was recorded many times. The V gene is TRBV7-3, the J gene TRBJ2-7; D possibly uses TRBD1 or TRBD2 (6 bases each). There are 15 residues in the CDR3. V was pared by 0 bases and J by 4 bases, with 13 bases between. Germline CDR1 reads SGHTA; CDR2 reads FQGTGA. CDR3 in amino acids: CASSLTGGAGYEQYF. In DNA, the CDR3 is TGTGCCAGCAGCTTAACGGGGGGCGCTGGGTACGAGCAGTACTTC.

The chain couples TRBV5-6 to TRBJ2-2; D uncertain. Trimming left V 0 bases short and J 5 bases short, with 8 bases between. The CDR3 loop spans 14 amino acids. CDR1 SGHDT and CDR2 YYEEEE come from the germline V gene. CDR3 nucleotide sequence: TGTGCCAGCAGCTTGGAATCCGGGACCGGGGAGCTGTTTTTT. It codes for CASSLESGTGELFF.

This clonotype was observed a handful of times. The chain carries TRBV6-1 and TRBJ2-3, with D tentatively TRBD1 (5 bases). V dropped 1 base and J dropped 0 bases, with 8 bases sitting between them. This CDR3 contains 15 residues. CDR1 and CDR2 from the germline V gene are MNHNS and SASEGT. CDR3 sequence: CASSEGTISTDTQYF. The DNA for the CDR3 is TGTGCCAGCAGTGAAGGGACAATCAGCACAGATACGCAGTATTTT.

This clonotype was detected many times. The rearrangement joins TRBV12-3 or TRBV12-4 to TRBJ1-1; maybe TRBD1 (6 bases). The CDR3 loop spans 14 amino acids. Between the trimmed V and J ends, which lost 8 bases and 7 bases, there was a span of 20 bases. The CDR3 nucleotides are TGTGCCAGCGACCAAGGATGGCGGGGACATGAAGCTTTCTTT. Its protein product is CASDQGWRGHEAFF.

The chain has TRBV19 and TRBJ2-7, with a possible D match to TRBD2 (5 bases). CDR3 size: 13 residues. The germline V gene encodes CDR1 LNHDA and CDR2 SQIVND (reference sequence). Trimming removed 8 bases at V and 2 bases at J, with 13 bases between. Here the CDR3 DNA reads TGTGCCAGTGGGAGCGGTTACCCCTACGAGCAGTACTTC. It yields the protein CASGSGYPYEQYF.

This clonotype was counted ten times or more. V and J are TRBV18 and TRBJ1-2, with D possibly matching TRBD1 (5 bases). Trimming shortened V by 6 bases and J by 5 bases, and 13 bases separated the two germline ends. Germline V CDR1 and CDR2: KGHSH, LQKENI. This CDR3 has 13 amino acids. Written as DNA, the CDR3 is TGTGCCAGCTCTCCCGACAGCGCGTATGGCTACACCTTC. It translates to CASSPDSAYGYTF. Full variable domain (outside the CDR3, taken from reference TRBV18 and TRBJ1-2): NAGVMQNPRHLVRRRGQEARLRCSPMKGHSHVYWYRQLPEEGLKFMVYLQKENIIDESGMPKERFSAEFPKEGPSILRIQQVVRGDSAAYFCASSPDSAYGYTFGSGTRLTVV.

This clonotype was seen a handful of times. The chain links TRBV7-9 to TRBJ2-1; possibly TRBD2 for D (5 bases). The CDR3 runs 11 residues. The germline V gene has CDR1 SEHNR and CDR2 FQNEAQ (reference sequence). Between the trimmed V and J ends, which lost 2 bases and 12 bases, there was a span of 8 bases. The CDR3 loop reads CASSLTSAQFF. Here the CDR3 DNA reads TGTGCCAGCAGCTTAACTAGTGCGCAGTTCTTC.

At least ten counts were recorded for this clonotype. J is TRBJ1-5 and V is TRBV9; D is perhaps TRBD1 (6 bases). Germline CDR1 and CDR2: SGDLS and YYNGEE. The V and J ends lost 0 bases and 3 bases respectively, with 10 bases between them. The CDR3 length is 15 residues. The DNA of the CDR3 is TGTGCCAGCAGCGTAGCCGGACAGTCCAATCAGCCCCAGCATTTT. It codes for CASSVAGQSNQPQHF.

This clonotype appeared many times. The chain is built from TRBV20-1 and TRBJ1-2; D is perhaps TRBD1 (5 bases). Trimming removed 0 bases at V and 4 bases at J, with 15 bases between. The CDR3 covers 15 residues. Germline V gene sequence: CDR1 DFQATT, CDR2 SNEGSKA (reference sequence). As DNA, the CDR3 is TGCAGTGCTAGAGAGACACAGGTGGCGTCCTATGGCTACACCTTC. Its translation: CSARETQVASYGYTF.